This entry lists 20 T cell receptor beta chains sequenced from one sample in a study of PD-L1 blockade in urothelial cancer. The protocol was immunoSEQ multiplex PCR, while the TCRdb copy is restricted to in-frame clones and leaves out a portion. Among 75,000 to 100,000 clones listed, less than 85% were seen once. Time point defined: peripheral blood 6 weeks after treatment start. The source was PBMCs, collected around atezolizumab (anti-PD-L1) treatment. The receptor source for this set is a man in his 70s with urothelial cancer.

The chain links TRBV2 to TRBJ2-2; 9 positions match TRBD2. Trimming removed 2 bases from V and 6 bases from J; junction bases left unmatched: 4. Germline CDR1 reads SNHLY; CDR2 reads FYNNEI. The CDR3 covers 15 residues. DNA for the CDR3: TGTGCCAGCAGTGAAAACGGCGGGGGGGCCGGGGAGCTGTTTTTT. This translates into CASSENGGGAGELFF. The full variable domain, rest sourced from reference TRBV2 and TRBJ2-2, is EPEVTQTPSHQVTQMGQEVILRCVPISNHLYFYWYRQILGQKVEFLVSFYNNEISEKSEIFDDQFSVERPDGSNFTLKIRSTKLEDSAMYFCASSENGGGAGELFFGEGSRLTVL.

This clone has more than one count but fewer than ten. The chain has TRBV2 and TRBJ1-5, with TRBD1 identical over 7 bases. Trimming removed 6 bases from V and 3 bases from J; junction bases left unmatched: 5. Germline V CDR1 and CDR2: SNHLY, FYNNEI. This CDR3 is built from 14 residues. The CDR3 loop reads CASREGTVNQPQHF. CDR3 coding DNA: TGTGCCAGCAGGGAGGGGACAGTCAATCAGCCCCAGCATTTT.

The chain carries TRBV6-1 and TRBJ1-2; D unclear. V was trimmed by 2 bases and J by 4 bases, leaving 14 bases between them. This CDR3 comprises 15 residues. The germline V gene encodes CDR1 MNHNS and CDR2 SASEGT. The CDR3 nucleotides are TGTGCCAGCAGTGAAAAGTATGACTTTACCTATGGCTACACCTTC. This codes for CASSEKYDFTYGYTF.

This sequence joins TRBV18 and TRBJ2-3, with TRBD2 matching 14 bases. The CDR3 sequence is 18 residues long. Per germline, CDR1 KGHSH and CDR2 LQKENI. The V gene end was trimmed by 4 bases and the J gene end by 0 bases; junction bases not matched to a gene: 6. CDR3 in DNA: TGTGCCAGCTCACTTCGGACTAGCGGGGGGCCTAGCACAGATACGCAGTATTTT. It is translated as CASSLRTSGGPSTDTQYF.

Remarks on this clone: Other DNA sequences in the sample encode the same CDR3. V is TRBV9 and J is TRBJ2-1; maybe TRBD1 (7 bases). The length of the CDR3 is 15 residues. With 0 bases removed from V and 1 base from J, the gap between germline ends came to 8 bases. Germline CDR1 is SGDLS and CDR2 is YYNGEE. The CDR3 spells CASSVAGGSYNEQFF. CDR3 DNA sequence: TGTGCCAGCAGCGTAGCAGGGGGGTCCTACAATGAGCAGTTCTTC.

The chain combines TRBV7-3 with TRBJ2-1; TRBD2 agrees at 10 bases. After removal of 11 bases from V and 9 bases from J, the junction contained 7 bases not matched to a gene. The CDR3 loop spans 12 amino acids. CDR1 and CDR2 (germline): SGHTA, FQGTGA. The CDR3 is CAVGTSVGEQFF. In DNA form, the CDR3 reads TGTGCCGTAGGGACTAGCGTTGGTGAGCAGTTCTTC. Full variable domain (missing parts from reference TRBV7-3 and TRBJ2-1): GAGVSQTPSNKVTEKGKYVELRCDPISGHTALYWYRQSLGQGPEFLIYFQGTGAADDSGLPNDRFFAVRPEGSVSTLKIQRTERGDSAVYLCAVGTSVGEQFFGPGTRLTVL.

This rearrangement joins TRBV11-2 to TRBJ2-7; 8 positions agree with TRBD1. Germline V gene data show CDR1 as SGHAT and CDR2 as FQNNGV. With V trimmed by 5 bases and J by 5 bases, 8 bases remained unmatched. This CDR3 is 14 amino acids long. CDR3: CASSLNRGRDEQYF. The CDR3 coding sequence is TGTGCCAGCAGCCTAAACAGGGGGAGAGACGAGCAGTACTTC.

The chain combines TRBV4-3 with TRBJ2-6; 8 bases match TRBD1. Germline V CDR1 and CDR2: LGHNA, YSLEER. With 1 base clipped from V and 2 bases from J, the junction kept 4 bases outside the gene matches. The CDR3 extends over 17 amino acids. The CDR3 loop is CASSQVVQGAGANVLTF. As DNA, the CDR3 is TGCGCCAGCAGCCAAGTCGTACAGGGGGCTGGGGCCAACGTCCTGACTTTC.

In this sample, this clone turned up a few times. The chain recombines TRBV27 with TRBJ1-2; the D gene is possibly TRBD1 (6 bases). The CDR3 runs to 15 residues. Germline V gives CDR1 MNHEY, CDR2 SMNVEV (reference sequence). V was trimmed by 4 bases and J by 0 bases, leaving 12 bases between them. The CDR3, as DNA: TGTGCCAGCAGTTCCGAGACAGGTTCTAACTATGGCTACACCTTC. Its protein product is CASSSETGSNYGYTF.

This chain links TRBV19 with TRBJ1-4; 11 bases line up with TRBD1. Germline V gene lookup returns CDR1 LNHDA and CDR2 SQIVND (reference sequence). The CDR3 runs 14 residues. Unmatched junction bases numbered 4, after V lost 6 bases and J lost 7 bases. In DNA, the CDR3 is TGTGCCAGTAGATCCGGGACAGGGGGTGAAAAACTGTTTTTT. This translates into CASRSGTGGEKLFF.

The genes are TRBV5-1 and TRBJ2-3; D not certain. From germline, CDR1 is SGHRS and CDR2 YFSETQ. The CDR3 spans 14 residues. The ends were cut back, 1 base at V and 1 base at J, with 7 bases in the middle. CDR3 sequence: CASSLSSGTDTQYF. CDR3 in DNA: TGCGCCAGCAGCTTGTCCAGCGGCACAGATACGCAGTATTTT.

The chain links TRBV6-5 to TRBJ2-7; 7 bases agree with TRBD1. J gave up 8 bases and V 2 bases, and 6 bases lay outside the gene matches. Germline-derived CDR1 and CDR2 are MNHEY and SVGAGI. This CDR3 has 13 amino acids. For the CDR3, the DNA is TGTGCCAGCAGTTACGAGTCAGGGGGTAAGCAGTACTTC. Translating it yields CASSYESGGKQYF.

This chain connects TRBV6-5 to TRBJ1-2; 10 bases align to TRBD1. V lost 0 bases and J lost 10; bases outside the gene matches: 5. CDR3 length: 14 residues. Germline CDR1 is MNHEY and CDR2 is SVGAGI. CDR3 coding DNA: TGTGCCAGCAGTTACTCCGGGACAGGGGCTGACTACACCTTC. This translates into CASSYSGTGADYTF.

The chain couples TRBV27 to TRBJ1-1; no firm D call. Trimming left V 5 bases short and J 7 bases short, with 26 bases between. From germline, CDR1 is MNHEY and CDR2 SMNVEV (reference sequence). This CDR3 has 17 amino acids. CDR3 loop: CASSRYMATALRSEAFF. The CDR3 DNA reads TGTGCCAGCAGTCGGTATATGGCCACAGCCTTACGAAGTGAAGCTTTCTTT.

The chain employs TRBV5-5 and TRBJ1-1; possibly TRBD1 for D (6 bases). V lost 0 bases and J lost 1, with 13 bases in between. Germline CDR1 is SGHKS and CDR2 is YYEKEE (reference sequence). This CDR3 contains 16 residues. The CDR3 bases are TGTGCCAGCAGCTTGGGCCCCGAACAGGGGAACACTGAAGCTTTCTTT. Encoded protein: CASSLGPEQGNTEAFF.

The V gene is TRBV19, the J gene TRBJ2-4; weak D call: TRBD1 (6 bases). Looked up from germline, CDR1 is LNHDA and CDR2 is SQIVND (reference sequence). The CDR3 is 16 amino acids. V was shortened by 4 bases and J by 0 bases, with 13 bases between the two germline ends. CDR3 amino acids: CASSTQPGQAKNIQYF. DNA of the CDR3: TGTGCCAGTAGTACCCAACCGGGACAAGCCAAAAACATTCAGTACTTC.

A single count supports this clone. The chain is built from TRBV5-3 and TRBJ1-3; no definite D call. TRBV5-3 is assigned to the ORF class and has an uncertain function. The V gene lost 9 bases and the J gene lost 1 base, with 14 bases spanning the gap. The CDR3 is 14 residues long. This chain's CDR3 is CATIRRGSGNTIYF. The CDR3 DNA reads as TGTGCCACGATACGACGGGGTTCTGGAAACACCATATATTTT.

V is TRBV19 and J is TRBJ2-5; D remains unclear. Trimming shortened V by 6 bases and J by 5 bases, and 10 bases separated the two germline ends. CDR1 LNHDA and CDR2 SQIVND come from the germline V gene (reference sequence). This CDR3 region has 12 residues. The CDR3 reads CASSDERETQYF. DNA for the CDR3: TGTGCCAGTAGCGACGAGAGGGAGACCCAGTACTTC.

This sequence joins TRBV19 and TRBJ2-2; 11 bases map to TRBD2. This CDR3 region has 17 residues. Germline CDR1 LNHDA, CDR2 SQIVND (reference sequence). Trimming cost V 10 bases and J 5 bases; bases outside gene matches: 15. DNA of the CDR3: TGTGCCACCCAAGCCCCCCCCCTAGCGGGAGGAACCGGGGAGCTGTTTTTT. Protein sequence: CATQAPPLAGGTGELFF.

This chain links TRBV5-3 with TRBJ1-1; D might be TRBD1 (6 bases). TRBV5-3 is filed as an ORF, its function uncertain. Trimming took 1 base from V and 3 from J, leaving 13 bases between them. The CDR3 runs 15 residues. The CDR3 nucleotides are TGTGCCAGAAGCTTGTGGGGGCTATTGGACACTGAAGCTTTCTTT. This gives the protein CARSLWGLLDTEAFF.